These T cell receptor beta chains were read from a single sample in a study of T cells in localized non-small cell lung cancer. Method: immunoSEQ multiplex PCR; TCRdb's copy keeps in-frame clones and lacks some. The sample yields 1,400 to 1,500 clones, roughly 25% seen once. This specimen was normal lung tissue next to the tumor, taken before any cancer treatment. Receptors were obtained from a man between 18 and 49 years old with stage II lung adenocarcinoma. Both conserved end residues are part of each CDR3. D genes are given only for firm matches. The size field is filled for only some rows; it gives once, few, many or a size class.

len: 15; j_gene: TRBJ1-6; d_gene: NA; v_gene: TRBV28; abundance: few; CDR3aa: CASSFNDGLESPLHF; CDR3nt: TGTGCCAGCAGTTTCAACGATGGGCTCGAGTCACCCCTCCACTTT
len: 14; j_gene: TRBJ1-6; d_gene: NA; v_gene: TRBV30; abundance: once; CDR3aa: CAWSMSSYNSPLHF; CDR3nt: TGTGCCTGGAGTATGAGCTCCTATAATTCACCCCTCCACTTT
len: 17; j_gene: TRBJ2-2; d_gene: NA; v_gene: TRBV14; abundance: NA; CDR3aa: CASSQFGAPSNTGELFF; CDR3nt: TGTGCCAGCAGCCAATTTGGGGCCCCGTCGAACACCGGGGAGCTGTTTTTT
len: 16; j_gene: TRBJ2-7; d_gene: TRBD1; v_gene: TRBV6-8; abundance: NA; CDR3aa: CASSPRDSGGAYEQYF; CDR3nt: TGTGCCAGCAGCCCCCGGGACAGTGGGGGAGCCTACGAGCAGTACTTC
len: 12; j_gene: TRBJ1-2; d_gene: TRBD1; v_gene: TRBV28; abundance: few; CDR3aa: CASKPGGGGYTF; CDR3nt: TGTGCCAGCAAGCCAGGGGGCGGTGGCTACACCTTC
len: 15; j_gene: TRBJ2-2; d_gene: NA; v_gene: TRBV19; abundance: NA; CDR3aa: CASSMNRADTGELFF; CDR3nt: TGTGCCAGTAGTATGAACCGGGCGGACACCGGGGAGCTGTTTTTT
len: 14; j_gene: TRBJ2-7; d_gene: TRBD1; v_gene: TRBV9; abundance: NA; CDR3aa: CASSVRQGAHEQYF; CDR3nt: TGTGCCAGCAGCGTACGACAGGGGGCCCACGAGCAGTACTTC
len: 14; j_gene: TRBJ2-7; d_gene: TRBD1; v_gene: TRBV28; abundance: NA; CDR3aa: CASSYPGTGYEQYF; CDR3nt: TGTGCCAGCAGTTACCCCGGGACAGGTTACGAGCAGTACTTC
len: 14; j_gene: TRBJ1-1; d_gene: TRBD1; v_gene: TRBV30; abundance: large; CDR3aa: CAWTPATGGFEAFF; CDR3nt: TGTGCCTGGACTCCCGCGACAGGGGGTTTTGAAGCTTTCTTT
len: 15; j_gene: TRBJ2-7; d_gene: NA; v_gene: TRBV11-3; abundance: large; CDR3aa: CASLGEASSSYEQYF; CDR3nt: TGTGCCAGCTTGGGCGAGGCGTCTAGCTCCTACGAGCAGTACTTC
len: 13; j_gene: TRBJ1-2; d_gene: NA; v_gene: TRBV29-1; abundance: NA; CDR3aa: CSVGVFSSYGYTF; CDR3nt: TGCAGCGTTGGGGTATTCTCAAGTTATGGCTACACCTTC
len: 15; j_gene: TRBJ2-1; d_gene: TRBD2; v_gene: TRBV6-8; abundance: medium-sized; CDR3aa: CASSDSSGGANEQFF; CDR3nt: TGTGCCAGCAGTGACTCTAGCGGGGGGGCCAATGAGCAGTTCTTC
len: 17; j_gene: TRBJ2-5; d_gene: TRBD2; v_gene: TRBV19; abundance: NA; CDR3aa: CASSPLYSGGGQETQYF; CDR3nt: TGTGCCAGTAGTCCTCTTTATAGCGGGGGCGGACAAGAGACCCAGTACTTC
len: 12; j_gene: TRBJ1-1; d_gene: NA; v_gene: TRBV29-1; abundance: few; CDR3aa: CSGQRSNTEAFF; CDR3nt: TGCAGCGGCCAGAGGAGTAACACTGAAGCTTTCTTT
len: 12; j_gene: TRBJ2-7; d_gene: NA; v_gene: TRBV28; abundance: NA; CDR3aa: CASSLGAYEQYF; CDR3nt: TGTGCCAGCAGTTTGGGGGCTTACGAGCAGTACTTC
len: 14; j_gene: TRBJ1-3; d_gene: TRBD1; v_gene: TRBV6-8; abundance: NA; CDR3aa: CASSWTGQKNTIYF; CDR3nt: TGTGCCAGTTCTTGGACGGGACAGAAAAACACCATATATTTT
len: 16; j_gene: TRBJ2-5; d_gene: TRBD2; v_gene: TRBV9; abundance: NA; CDR3aa: CASSAMTSGGAETQYF; CDR3nt: TGTGCCAGCAGTGCCATGACTAGCGGGGGGGCGGAGACCCAGTACTTC
len: 14; j_gene: TRBJ2-7; d_gene: NA; v_gene: TRBV7-5; abundance: NA; CDR3aa: CASSSLLGTYEQYF; CDR3nt: TGTGCCAGCAGCTCGCTTTTGGGCACCTACGAGCAGTACTTC
len: 14; j_gene: TRBJ2-7; d_gene: NA; v_gene: TRBV6-8; abundance: few; CDR3aa: CASSYLSPGVVQYF; CDR3nt: TGTGCCAGCAGTTACCTATCCCCAGGGGTAGTGCAGTACTTC
len: 15; j_gene: TRBJ2-1; d_gene: NA; v_gene: TRBV25-1; abundance: NA; CDR3aa: CASSAGTLLTQEQFF; CDR3nt: TGTGCCAGCAGTGCCGGGACTTTGCTTACTCAGGAGCAGTTCTTC
len: 13; j_gene: TRBJ1-2; d_gene: TRBD1; v_gene: TRBV6-8; abundance: NA; CDR3aa: CASSAWDRLGYTF; CDR3nt: TGTGCCAGCAGTGCCTGGGACAGGCTCGGCTACACCTTC
len: 15; j_gene: TRBJ1-6; d_gene: NA; v_gene: TRBV6-8; abundance: NA; CDR3aa: CAISVEGGKNSPLHF; CDR3nt: TGTGCCATCAGTGTCGAGGGAGGTAAAAATTCACCCCTCCACTTT
len: 13; j_gene: TRBJ2-7; d_gene: NA; v_gene: TRBV28; abundance: NA; CDR3aa: CASRPRGPFEQYF; CDR3nt: TGTGCCAGCAGGCCGCGGGGCCCATTTGAGCAGTACTTC
len: 14; j_gene: TRBJ2-1; d_gene: TRBD1; v_gene: TRBV6-8; abundance: NA; CDR3aa: CATWGTGAANEQFF; CDR3nt: TGTGCCACTTGGGGGACAGGGGCTGCGAATGAGCAGTTCTTC
len: 12; j_gene: TRBJ2-1; d_gene: TRBD2; v_gene: TRBV19; abundance: NA; CDR3aa: CASSGGNNEQFF; CDR3nt: TGTGCCAGTAGCGGGGGGAACAATGAGCAGTTCTTC
len: 16; j_gene: TRBJ1-2; d_gene: NA; v_gene: TRBV6-8; abundance: few; CDR3aa: CASSSSTSEVTYGYTF; CDR3nt: TGTGCCAGCAGTTCCAGTACGTCGGAGGTAACCTATGGCTACACCTTC
len: 15; j_gene: TRBJ2-7; d_gene: NA; v_gene: TRBV11-3; abundance: few; CDR3aa: CASSFRGASDYEQYF; CDR3nt: TGTGCCAGCAGCTTCCGGGGAGCCTCCGACTACGAGCAGTACTTC
len: 15; j_gene: TRBJ1-2; d_gene: NA; v_gene: TRBV2; abundance: NA; CDR3aa: CASSDGGGARDGYTF; CDR3nt: TGTGCCAGCAGTGATGGAGGAGGGGCGCGAGATGGCTACACCTTC
len: 14; j_gene: TRBJ2-5; d_gene: TRBD1; v_gene: TRBV5-1; abundance: once; CDR3aa: CASSLTGGQETQYF; CDR3nt: TGCGCCAGCAGCTTGACAGGGGGCCAGGAGACCCAGTACTTC
len: 14; j_gene: TRBJ1-2; d_gene: TRBD1; v_gene: TRBV11-3; abundance: medium-sized; CDR3aa: CASSSTNGQVGYTF; CDR3nt: TGTGCCAGCAGCTCTACAAATGGACAGGTCGGCTACACCTTC
len: 17; j_gene: TRBJ1-1; d_gene: TRBD1; v_gene: TRBV6-8; abundance: NA; CDR3aa: CASRKDPGQGFNTEAFF; CDR3nt: TGTGCCAGCAGAAAGGACCCGGGACAGGGTTTTAACACTGAAGCTTTCTTT
len: 14; j_gene: TRBJ2-7; d_gene: NA; v_gene: TRBV5-1; abundance: once; CDR3aa: CASSLIAGAYEQYF; CDR3nt: TGCGCCAGCAGCTTGATTGCGGGGGCTTACGAGCAGTACTTC
len: 17; j_gene: TRBJ1-2; d_gene: NA; v_gene: TRBV18; abundance: NA; CDR3aa: CASSLRTGTHGDYGYTF; CDR3nt: TGTGCCAGCTCTCTACGGACCGGGACCCATGGGGACTATGGCTACACCTTC
len: 15; j_gene: TRBJ2-7; d_gene: TRBD2; v_gene: TRBV9; abundance: few; CDR3aa: CASSERGGTYYEQYF; CDR3nt: TGTGCCAGCAGTGAACGCGGGGGAACGTACTACGAGCAGTACTTC
len: 15; j_gene: TRBJ2-7; d_gene: NA; v_gene: TRBV9; abundance: few; CDR3aa: CASSLRAGGPYEQYF; CDR3nt: TGTGCCAGCAGCCTAAGAGCAGGGGGGCCTTACGAGCAGTACTTC
len: 16; j_gene: TRBJ2-3; d_gene: TRBD1; v_gene: TRBV11-3; abundance: NA; CDR3aa: CASSLLTGQATDTQYF; CDR3nt: TGTGCCAGCAGCTTACTAACGGGACAGGCCACAGATACGCAGTATTTT
len: 17; j_gene: TRBJ2-7; d_gene: NA; v_gene: TRBV9; abundance: few; CDR3aa: CASSVAPDGPKAYEQYF; CDR3nt: TGTGCCAGCAGCGTAGCCCCCGACGGGCCTAAAGCCTACGAGCAGTACTTC
len: 16; j_gene: TRBJ1-5; d_gene: TRBD1; v_gene: TRBV28; abundance: NA; CDR3aa: CASSRNRGWSNQPQHF; CDR3nt: TGTGCCAGCAGCCGGAACAGGGGATGGAGCAATCAGCCCCAGCATTTT
len: 13; j_gene: TRBJ2-2; d_gene: TRBD2; v_gene: TRBV9; abundance: NA; CDR3aa: CASSSGGPGELFF; CDR3nt: TGTGCCAGCTCTAGCGGGGGCCCCGGGGAGCTGTTTTTT
len: 20; j_gene: TRBJ2-2; d_gene: TRBD1; v_gene: TRBV30; abundance: once; CDR3aa: CAWKRGQGTYKSGETGELFF; CDR3nt: TGTGCCTGGAAGAGAGGACAGGGGACATACAAGTCGGGTGAAACCGGGGAGCTGTTTTTT
len: 15; j_gene: TRBJ2-3; d_gene: NA; v_gene: TRBV11-3; abundance: NA; CDR3aa: CASSKSLGYTDTQYF; CDR3nt: TGTGCCAGCAGCAAATCGTTGGGATACACAGATACGCAGTATTTT
len: 16; j_gene: TRBJ2-2; d_gene: NA; v_gene: TRBV9; abundance: few; CDR3aa: CASSVGVEGITGELFF; CDR3nt: TGTGCCAGCAGCGTAGGGGTCGAGGGTATCACCGGGGAGCTGTTTTTT
len: 15; j_gene: TRBJ1-6; d_gene: NA; v_gene: TRBV11-3; abundance: few; CDR3aa: CASSLETGPGSPLHF; CDR3nt: TGTGCCAGCAGCTTAGAAACGGGGCCAGGGTCACCCCTCCACTTT
len: 15; j_gene: TRBJ2-7; d_gene: TRBD2; v_gene: TRBV6-8; abundance: NA; CDR3aa: CASSPRTSGDYEQYF; CDR3nt: TGTGCCAGCAGTCCCAGGACTAGCGGGGACTACGAGCAGTACTTC
len: 16; j_gene: TRBJ2-7; d_gene: NA; v_gene: TRBV6-8; abundance: large; CDR3aa: CASSYSRGTFSHEQYF; CDR3nt: TGTGCCAGCAGTTACTCGAGAGGGACATTCTCCCACGAGCAGTACTTC
len: 18; j_gene: TRBJ2-3; d_gene: NA; v_gene: TRBV12-1; abundance: NA; CDR3aa: CASSSLGTSGAPRDTQYF; CDR3nt: TGTGCCAGCAGCTCCCTTGGGACTAGCGGGGCCCCCCGGGATACGCAGTATTTT
len: 11; j_gene: TRBJ1-1; d_gene: NA; v_gene: TRBV6-7; abundance: NA; CDR3aa: CASKVNTEAFF; CDR3nt: TGTGCCAGCAAGGTGAACACTGAAGCTTTCTTT
len: 12; j_gene: TRBJ1-1; d_gene: NA; v_gene: TRBV29-1; abundance: NA; CDR3aa: CSVVDGYLKVFF; CDR3nt: TGCAGCGTAGTGGACGGCTACTTGAAGGTTTTCTTT
len: 17; j_gene: TRBJ2-1; d_gene: TRBD2; v_gene: TRBV10-2; abundance: NA; CDR3aa: CASSERGAGGIYNEQFF; CDR3nt: TGCGCCAGCAGTGAAAGAGGAGCGGGGGGGATTTACAATGAGCAGTTCTTC
len: 13; j_gene: TRBJ1-5; d_gene: NA; v_gene: TRBV29-1; abundance: few; CDR3aa: CSVVEGPNQPQHF; CDR3nt: TGCAGCGTTGTTGAGGGGCCCAATCAGCCCCAGCATTTT
len: 16; j_gene: TRBJ1-1; d_gene: TRBD1; v_gene: TRBV30; abundance: few; CDR3aa: CAWSFLPGQGSTEAFF; CDR3nt: TGTGCCTGGAGCTTCCTCCCGGGACAGGGAAGCACTGAAGCTTTCTTT
len: 12; j_gene: TRBJ1-2; d_gene: NA; v_gene: TRBV29-1; abundance: NA; CDR3aa: CSVEDNNYGYTF; CDR3nt: TGCAGCGTTGAGGATAATAACTATGGCTACACCTTC
len: 16; j_gene: TRBJ2-2; d_gene: TRBD1; v_gene: TRBV6-8; abundance: NA; CDR3aa: CASSQTGTGGHGELFF; CDR3nt: TGTGCCAGCAGTCAGACAGGGACAGGGGGCCACGGGGAGCTGTTTTTT
len: 16; j_gene: TRBJ2-5; d_gene: NA; v_gene: TRBV7-6; abundance: few; CDR3aa: CASSPQIGRVRETQYF; CDR3nt: TGTGCCAGCAGCCCTCAAATAGGACGGGTCAGGGAGACCCAGTACTTC
len: 13; j_gene: TRBJ2-3; d_gene: NA; v_gene: TRBV9; abundance: NA; CDR3aa: CASSPPLTDTQYF; CDR3nt: TGTGCCAGCAGCCCCCCACTCACAGATACGCAGTATTTT
len: 17; j_gene: TRBJ1-6; d_gene: NA; v_gene: TRBV11-3; abundance: few; CDR3aa: CASSLDRAPSYNSPLHF; CDR3nt: TGTGCCAGCAGCTTAGATAGGGCCCCCTCCTATAATTCACCCCTCCACTTT
len: 14; j_gene: TRBJ2-7; d_gene: NA; v_gene: TRBV7-1; abundance: NA; CDR3aa: CASSLGIVPYEQYF; CDR3nt: TGTGCCAGCAGCTTAGGAATTGTTCCCTACGAGCAGTACTTC
len: 14; j_gene: TRBJ1-1; d_gene: NA; v_gene: TRBV11-3; abundance: NA; CDR3aa: CASSSTGTNTEAFF; CDR3nt: TGTGCCAGCAGCTCCACAGGGACGAACACTGAAGCTTTCTTT
len: 17; j_gene: TRBJ2-5; d_gene: NA; v_gene: TRBV18; abundance: NA; CDR3aa: CASSPSSGGAYGETQYF; CDR3nt: TGTGCCAGCTCACCATCAAGCGGCGGGGCGTACGGCGAGACCCAGTACTTC
len: 14; j_gene: TRBJ2-7; d_gene: NA; v_gene: TRBV12-5; abundance: large; CDR3aa: CASARGGSSYEQYF; CDR3nt: TGTGCCAGCGCCCGGGGAGGTAGCTCCTACGAGCAGTACTTC